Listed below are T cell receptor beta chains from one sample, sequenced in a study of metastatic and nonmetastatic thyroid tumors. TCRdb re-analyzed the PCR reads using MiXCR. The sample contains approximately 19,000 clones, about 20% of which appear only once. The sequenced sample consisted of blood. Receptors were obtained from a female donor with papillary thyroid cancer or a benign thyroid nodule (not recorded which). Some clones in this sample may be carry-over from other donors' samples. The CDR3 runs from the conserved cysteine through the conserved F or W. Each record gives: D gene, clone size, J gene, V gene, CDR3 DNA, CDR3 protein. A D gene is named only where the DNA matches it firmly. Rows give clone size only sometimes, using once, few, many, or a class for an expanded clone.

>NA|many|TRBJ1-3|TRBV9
TGTGCCAGCAGCCGGGGGGGACGGACTATCTCTGGAAACACCATATATTTT
CASSRGGRTISGNTIYF
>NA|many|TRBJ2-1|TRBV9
TGTGCCAGCAGCCCCCATCGGGGTTACTACAATGAGCAGTTCTTC
CASSPHRGYYNEQFF
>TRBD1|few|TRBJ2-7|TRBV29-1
TGCAGCGTTGAAGATCAGGACAGGGGGCTGAGTGGCGAGCAGTACTTC
CSVEDQDRGLSGEQYF
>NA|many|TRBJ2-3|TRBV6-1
TGTGCCAGCAGTGAAAATATGGAAGATACGCAGTATTTT
CASSENMEDTQYF
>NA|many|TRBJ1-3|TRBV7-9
TGTGCCAGCAGCGTCCCGGGGTGGAACACCATATATTTT
CASSVPGWNTIYF
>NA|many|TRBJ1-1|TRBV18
TGTGCCAGCTCAACCCTTAGGGGTGCGGACACTGAAGCTTTCTTT
CASSTLRGADTEAFF
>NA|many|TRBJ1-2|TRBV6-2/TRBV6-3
TGTGCCACCCAGGACAACTATGGCTACACCTTC
CATQDNYGYTF
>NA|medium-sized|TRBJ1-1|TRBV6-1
TGTGCCAGCAGCCGCAACACTGAAGCTTTCTTT
CASSRNTEAFF
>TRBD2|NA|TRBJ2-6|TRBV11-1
TGTGCCAGCAGCTTAGGGCCGGTAGCGGGTCGGAGCTCTGGGGCCAACGTCCTGACTTTC
CASSLGPVAGRSSGANVLTF
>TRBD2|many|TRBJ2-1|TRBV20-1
TGCAGTGCTAGAGATCTAGCGGGATACGGGCTAGATGAGCAGTTCTTC
CSARDLAGYGLDEQFF
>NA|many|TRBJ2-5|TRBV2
TGTGCCAGCAGTATAACAGGGCCTGGGGAGACCCAGTACTTC
CASSITGPGETQYF
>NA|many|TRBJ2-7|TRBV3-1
TGTGCCAGCAGCCCCCGTGGCTTAGCCTACGAGCAGTACTTC
CASSPRGLAYEQYF
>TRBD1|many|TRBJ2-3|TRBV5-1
TGCGCCAGCAGGCAGACAGGGTCAGATACGCAGTATTTT
CASRQTGSDTQYF
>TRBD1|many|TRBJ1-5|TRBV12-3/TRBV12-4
TGTGCCAGCAGGAACGGACAGGTAAATCAGCCCCAGCATTTT
CASRNGQVNQPQHF
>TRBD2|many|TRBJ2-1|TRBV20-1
TGCAGTGCAGACCATCCCCGGGGGGGCTCCTACAATGAGCAGTTCTTC
CSADHPRGGSYNEQFF
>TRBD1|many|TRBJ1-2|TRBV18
TGTGCCAGCTCACGGGACAGAAGCTATGGCTACACCTTC
CASSRDRSYGYTF
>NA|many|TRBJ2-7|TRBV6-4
TGTGCCAGCAGTGACATTGGGCAGCGAAATTACGAGCAGTACTTC
CASSDIGQRNYEQYF
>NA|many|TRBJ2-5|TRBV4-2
TGTGCCAGCAGCCAGGGCGGGCAGGGCCAGACCCAGTACTTC
CASSQGGQGQTQYF
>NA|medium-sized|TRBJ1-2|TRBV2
TGTGCCAGCAGCGTAGACAGACGCTATGGCTACACCTTC
CASSVDRRYGYTF
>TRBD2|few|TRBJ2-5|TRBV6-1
TGTGCCAGCAGGTGGATTGGACTAGCTGGGGAAGAGACCCTGTACTTC
CASRWIGLAGEETLYF
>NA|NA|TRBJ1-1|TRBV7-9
TGTGCCAGCAGCTTAGCGACGGGGTGGACTGAAGATTTCTTT
CASSLATGWTEDFF
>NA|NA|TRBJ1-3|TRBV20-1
TGCAGTGCTATCACCCCACCGGTACAGAGCTCTGGAAACACCATATATTTT
CSAITPPVQSSGNTIYF
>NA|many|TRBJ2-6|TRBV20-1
TGCAGTGCTAGAGCTACGGAGGGGGCGGGTGGGGCCAACGTCCTGACTTTC
CSARATEGAGGANVLTF
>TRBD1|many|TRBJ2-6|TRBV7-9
TGTGCCAGCAGCTTGGGGACAGCTGGGGCCAACGTCCTGACTTTC
CASSLGTAGANVLTF
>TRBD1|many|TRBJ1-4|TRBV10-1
TGCGCCAGCAGTCCGCAGAGGGGACAGTTTAATGAAAAACTGTTTTTT
CASSPQRGQFNEKLFF
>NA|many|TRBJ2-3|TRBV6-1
TGTGCCAGCAGTGAATTCCCTGACGGCACAGATACGCAGTATTTT
CASSEFPDGTDTQYF
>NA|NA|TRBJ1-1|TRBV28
TGTGCCAGCAGTTTACGGTTCCGAACTGAAGCTTTCTTT
CASSLRFRTEAFF
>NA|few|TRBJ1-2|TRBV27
TGTGCCAGCAGTCCGGACCCTGGTCTAACCTATGGCTACACCTTC
CASSPDPGLTYGYTF
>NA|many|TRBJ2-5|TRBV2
TGTGCCAGCAGAGCCCGGACAGTCCAAGAGACCCAGTACTTC
CASRARTVQETQYF
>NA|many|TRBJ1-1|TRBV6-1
TGTGCCAGCAGTTGGGAGGGCCCGACCACAGGTGAAGCTTTCTTT
CASSWEGPTTGEAFF
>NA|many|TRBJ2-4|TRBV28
TGTGCCAGCATCCCGACAGAAGCCAAAAACATTCAGTACTTC
CASIPTEAKNIQYF
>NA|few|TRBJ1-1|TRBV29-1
TGCAGCGTTGACGGACAGTCGAACACTGAGGCTTCCTTT
CSVDGQSNTEASF
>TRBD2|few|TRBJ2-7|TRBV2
TGTGCCAGCAGTGAGGGCAGGGACTACTATCAGTACTTC
CASSEGRDYYQYF
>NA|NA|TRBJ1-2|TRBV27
TGTGCCAGCAGTCTAATTGGCTCCGGGCAATCGGAAGGCTACACCTTC
CASSLIGSGQSEGYTF
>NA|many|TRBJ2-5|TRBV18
TGTGCCAGCTCACGGGACCGCCAAGAGACCCAGTACTTC
CASSRDRQETQYF
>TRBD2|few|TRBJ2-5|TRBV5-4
TGTGCCAGCAGCAAGGGACTAGCGGGAGTTCAGTCGGAGACCCAGTACTTC
CASSKGLAGVQSETQYF
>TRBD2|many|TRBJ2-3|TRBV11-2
TGTGCCAGCAGATCAATGAGCGGGGTCACAGATACGCAGTATTTT
CASRSMSGVTDTQYF
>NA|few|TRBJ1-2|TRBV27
TGTGCCAGCAGATTTATGGGTAGGACTTGGGACGGCTATTGCTACACCTTC
CASRFMGRTWDGYCYTF
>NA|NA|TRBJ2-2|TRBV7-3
TGTGCCAGCAGCTTTAACTCAGACACCGGGGAGCTGTTTTTT
CASSFNSDTGELFF
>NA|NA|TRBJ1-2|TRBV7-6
TGTGCCAGCAGCTTAGATCAGAACTATGGCTACACCTTC
CASSLDQNYGYTF
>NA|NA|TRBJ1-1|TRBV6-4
NA
CASIDFRGAEAFF
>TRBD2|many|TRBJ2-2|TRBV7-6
TGTGCCAGCAGACCCACTAGCGGAAGAGTGGCCGGGGAGCTGTTTTTT
CASRPTSGRVAGELFF
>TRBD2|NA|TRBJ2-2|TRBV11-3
TGTGCCAGCAGCCTCAGCGGGGGTCGAAACACCGGGGAGCTGTTTTTT
CASSLSGGRNTGELFF
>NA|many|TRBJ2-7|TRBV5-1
TGCGCCAGCAGCTTGGACAGGGTTCCCTACGAGCAGTACTTC
CASSLDRVPYEQYF